The TCR beta chain described here comes from a study of cytomegalovirus exposure and HLA in healthy donors. The V segment lost 3 bases and the J segment 2 bases; nucleotides outside the gene matches: 6. Germline loops: CDR1 MNHEY, CDR2 SMNVEV (reference sequence). This CDR3 has 15 residues. Notes on the study in general: Across all donors, roughly uniform sequencing depth was an assumption of the presence/absence analyses. Upon later analysis, HLA-associated TCR beta chains proved more clonally expanded than other, equally common chains.

Comments on this clone: Its antigen remains unidentified.

The PCR was carried out with 60 Vbeta primers and 13 Jbeta primers. The method was immunoSEQ multiplex PCR; TCRdb's version includes in-frame clones alone and lacks a portion of them. The sample lists about 190,000 clones; 75% to 90% were seen once. This receptor was identified in a woman between 18 and 29 years old in good health and CMV-seronegative. J is TRBJ2-5 and V is TRBV27; 7 nucleotides match TRBD1. Sequences were obtained from PBMCs. CDR3 DNA sequence: TGTGCCAGCAGTTTCGGGGAGACAGGGCAAGAGACCCAGTACTTC. The encoded protein is CASSFGETGQETQYF.